The 27 T cell receptor beta chains listed next were all sequenced from one sample in a study of beta chain features in type 1 diabetes. Sequencing targeted expressed TCRB transcripts, as all isolated RNA had been reverse transcribed. The data were produced by immunoSEQ multiplex PCR, yet TCRdb's version contains in-frame clones alone and is incomplete. The data hold nearly 250,000 clones, with more than 65% observed a single time. Sequenced input: naive CD4+ T cells from blood. The receptor source for this set is a man aged 25-45 years in good health.

V and J are TRBV29-1 and TRBJ1-1; the D is unclear. V lost 3 bases and J 0 bases, leaving 8 bases between the germline ends. The CDR3 consists of 13 residues. Per germline, CDR1 SQVTM and CDR2 ANQGSEA. In nucleotides, the CDR3 is TGCAGCGTTGAGAGGCATTTGAACACTGAAGCTTTCTTT. Amino acids: CSVERHLNTEAFF.

This clone was detected only a few times. CDR3 coding DNA: TGTGCCTGGAGTAACCTGGGCCCTGGTACAGATACGCAGTATTTT. Residues: CAWSNLGPGTDTQYF. This sequence joins TRBV30 and TRBJ2-3, with unresolved D. This CDR3 has 15 residues. The V end lost 2 bases, the J end lost 3 bases, and 15 bases lay between the germline ends. CDR1 GTSNPN and CDR2 SVGIG come from the germline V gene (reference sequence).

V and J are TRBV23-1 and TRBJ2-1, with D maybe TRBD1 (5 bases). TRBV23-1 is classed as an ORF, of uncertain function. The CDR3 spans 14 residues. V was clipped by 7 bases and J by 6 bases, with 16 bases between them. The CDR3 region is CASIRQRRSNEQFF. DNA of the CDR3: TGCGCCAGCATTCGACAGAGGCGCTCCAATGAGCAGTTCTTC.

This rearrangement joins TRBV30 to TRBJ2-7, with D possibly TRBD2 on 7 matching bases. Deletions cut 3 bases from V and 3 bases from J, with 12 bases between. Germline CDR1 GTSNPN, CDR2 SVGIG (reference sequence). The CDR3 totals 13 residues. The CDR3 protein is CAWSSGGHYEQYF. CDR3 nucleotides: TGTGCCTGGAGCTCGGGGGGACACTACGAGCAGTACTTC.

The rearrangement links TRBV30 to TRBJ2-5; D gene ambiguous. The CDR3 is 12 amino acids. Germline V gene data show CDR1 as GTSNPN and CDR2 as SVGIG (reference sequence). V lost 4 bases and J lost 5, with 11 bases in between. The CDR3 loop is CAWKGPSETQYF. The CDR3 coding sequence is TGTGCCTGGAAAGGGCCTAGTGAGACCCAGTACTTC.

The chain uses TRBV29-1 and TRBJ2-3; TRBD2 agrees at 8 bases. This CDR3 is built from 14 residues. From germline, CDR1 is SQVTM and CDR2 ANQGSEA. V lost 4 bases, J lost 5 bases, and 8 bases stayed unmatched. CDR3 sequence reads: CSVAQREILDTQYF. In DNA form, the CDR3 reads TGCAGCGTTGCACAGCGGGAGATTCTAGATACGCAGTATTTT.

This clone was counted a few times. V usage is TRBV30 and J usage is TRBJ1-5, with 7 bases identical to TRBD1. CDR1 and CDR2 (germline): GTSNPN, SVGIG (reference sequence). CDR3 length: 16 residues. Trimming cost V 0 bases and J 2 bases; bases outside gene matches: 7. The DNA for the CDR3 is TGTGCCTGGAGTGTAGCCAGGGGGAAGGGCAATCAGCCCCAGCATTTT. Protein product: CAWSVARGKGNQPQHF.

The CDR3 is CAWSVPGKVLHGGYTF. CDR3 nucleotides: TGTGCCTGGAGTGTACCTGGGAAGGTTCTACACGGTGGCTACACCTTC. The chain is built from TRBV30 and TRBJ1-2; D is unresolved. Per germline, CDR1 GTSNPN and CDR2 SVGIG (reference sequence). The ends were cut back, 0 bases at V and 7 bases at J, with 21 bases in the middle. The CDR3 is made up of 16 amino acids.

The chain links TRBV6-5 to TRBJ2-5; TRBD2 might be the D (6 bases). The CDR3 covers 12 residues. Germline V gene data show CDR1 as MNHEY and CDR2 as SVGAGI. The V end was cut by 6 bases, the J end by 4 bases, with 9 bases between. The chain's CDR3 is CASRAEGETQYF. CDR3 sequence (DNA): TGTGCCAGCAGAGCGGAGGGAGAGACCCAGTACTTC.

The chain couples TRBV5-1 to TRBJ2-7; 9 bases map to TRBD1. With 4 bases clipped from V and 8 bases from J, the junction kept 10 bases outside the gene matches. The CDR3 extends over 14 amino acids. Germline CDR1 and CDR2: SGHRS and YFSETQ. The CDR3 region has the DNA TGCGCCAGCAGCCCTGGGACAGGGAGTTCGAAGCAGTACTTC. Amino acids: CASSPGTGSSKQYF. The variable domain in full, completed from reference TRBV5-1 and TRBJ2-7, reads KAGVTQTPRYLIKTRGQQVTLSCSPISGHRSVSWYQQTPGQGLQFLFEYFSETQRNKGNFPGRFSGRQFSNSRSEMNVSTLELGDSALYLCASSPGTGSSKQYFGPGTRLTVT.

The rearrangement uses TRBV29-1 and TRBJ2-2; TRBD1 matches 11 bases. This CDR3 is built from 15 residues. The V gene's germline CDR1 is SQVTM and CDR2 ANQGSEA. V lost 5 bases, J lost 3 bases, and 5 bases stayed unmatched. CDR3 loop: CSVKRTGGYTGELFF. The CDR3 DNA follows: TGCAGCGTTAAGCGGACAGGGGGCTACACCGGGGAGCTGTTTTTT.

This chain uses TRBV4-3 with TRBJ2-3; 8 nucleotides align to TRBD2. V shed 0 bases and J 2 bases; nucleotides not matched to a gene: 13. The CDR3 runs 19 residues. In germline, CDR1 is LGHNA, CDR2 YSLEER. CDR3: CASSQDYQRELSATDTQYF. CDR3 DNA sequence: TGCGCCAGCAGCCAAGATTACCAGCGGGAGTTGTCGGCCACAGATACGCAGTATTTT.

The chain joins TRBV4-3 to TRBJ2-3; TRBD2 aligns across 12 bases. After removal of 0 bases from V and 4 bases from J, the junction contained 11 bases not matched to a gene. CDR3 length: 19 residues. Germline CDR1 reads LGHNA; CDR2 reads YSLEER. The CDR3 DNA is TGCGCCAGCAGCCAAGAGGGGACTAGCGGGTTCAGTGGGCCAGATACGCAGTATTTT. Residues: CASSQEGTSGFSGPDTQYF.

The chain links TRBV25-1 to TRBJ2-1; TRBD1 matches 9 bases. The CDR3 is 15 amino acids. Trimming cost V 4 bases and J 4 bases; bases outside gene matches: 5. The germline CDR1 and CDR2 sequences are MGHDK and SYGVNS. The CDR3 DNA is TGTGCCAGCAGTGGGACAGGGGCGATGTACAATGAGCAGTTCTTC. Protein product: CASSGTGAMYNEQFF.

The V gene is TRBV7-9, the J gene TRBJ1-1, with D possibly TRBD1 on 5 matching bases. This CDR3 is 13 amino acids long. Germline-derived CDR1 and CDR2 are SEHNR and FQNEAQ (reference sequence). Trimming removed 5 bases at V and 5 bases at J, with 12 bases between. CDR3 in amino acids: CASSRDAGTEAFF. CDR3 DNA sequence: TGTGCCAGCAGCCGGGACGCCGGAACTGAAGCTTTCTTT.

The chain has TRBV19 and TRBJ1-5, with unresolved D. This CDR3 has 14 residues. V was cut by 3 bases and J by 0 bases, with 6 bases left in between. Per germline, CDR1 LNHDA and CDR2 SQIVND (reference sequence). The CDR3 sequence: CASSILDSNQPQHF. In DNA, the CDR3 is TGTGCCAGTAGTATTCTCGATAGCAATCAGCCCCAGCATTTT. Full variable domain (rest looked up from reference TRBV19 and TRBJ1-5): DGGITQSPKYLFRKEGQNVTLSCEQNLNHDAMYWYRQDPGQGLRLIYYSQIVNDFQKGDIAEGYSVSREKKESFPLTVTSAQKNPTAFYLCASSILDSNQPQHFGDGTRLSIL.

This clone was observed a handful of times. This chain joins TRBV2 and TRBJ2-3; no clear D. Trimming shortened V by 4 bases and J by 1 base, and 3 bases separated the two germline ends. The germline V gene has CDR1 SNHLY and CDR2 FYNNEI. The CDR3 has 12 amino acids. Written as DNA, the CDR3 is TGTGCCAGCAGTGTGGGCACAGATACGCAGTATTTT. This codes for CASSVGTDTQYF.

This chain joins TRBV19 and TRBJ2-7; no clear D gene. Germline CDR1 and CDR2: LNHDA and SQIVND (reference sequence). The CDR3 length is 11 residues. Between the trimmed V and J ends, which lost 5 bases and 4 bases, there was a span of 6 bases. DNA for the CDR3: TGTGCCAGTAGTGCCAGTTACGAGCAGTACTTC. Its translation: CASSASYEQYF.

V and J are TRBV6-6 and TRBJ2-7, with D unclear. The germline gives CDR1 MNHNY, CDR2 SVGAGI (reference sequence). V was cut by 2 bases and J by 2 bases, with 10 bases left in between. This CDR3 has 14 amino acids. CDR3 sequence: CASSYGQEPYEQYF. CDR3 coding DNA: TGTGCCAGCAGTTACGGGCAGGAACCCTACGAGCAGTACTTC.

This clone appeared a few times. The chain carries TRBV5-6 and TRBJ2-5; the D is unclear. From germline, CDR1 is SGHDT and CDR2 YYEEEE. The CDR3 is 15 residues long. V was pared by 0 bases and J by 4 bases, with 13 bases between. CDR3 loop: CASSLGQERRETQYF. The DNA for the CDR3 is TGTGCCAGCAGCTTGGGCCAGGAACGTCGAGAGACCCAGTACTTC.

The V and J genes are TRBV9 and TRBJ2-5; D unclear. The CDR3 contains 16 residues. The germline CDR1 and CDR2 sequences are SGDLS and YYNGEE. V lost 0 bases to trimming and J lost 5 bases, with 17 bases between them. As DNA, the CDR3 is TGTGCCAGCAGCGTAGAAAGGGCACCCCACTCGGAGACCCAGTACTTC. This codes for CASSVERAPHSETQYF.

The rearrangement joins TRBV13 to TRBJ1-2; D not certain. Trimming cost V 2 bases and J 5 bases, with 0 bases left between them. CDR3 size: 10 residues. CDR1 PRHDT and CDR2 FYEKMQ come from the germline V gene (reference sequence). The CDR3 nucleotides are TGTGCCAGCAGCTTATATGGCTACACCTTC. Amino acid sequence: CASSLYGYTF.

The gene calls are TRBV7-2 and TRBJ2-7; no definite D call. CDR3 length equals 15 residues. CDR1 and CDR2 from the germline V gene are SGHTA and FQGNSA. V was clipped by 0 bases and J by 3 bases, with 12 bases between them. The CDR3 region has the DNA TGTGCCAGCAGCTTAGCGGCCGGTATCATCTACGAGCAGTACTTC. Translation: CASSLAAGIIYEQYF.

The rearrangement links TRBV10-3 to TRBJ2-3, with a weak D call TRBD2 (7 bases). This CDR3 has 14 amino acids. V dropped 6 bases and J dropped 4 bases, with 14 bases sitting between them. Germline CDR1 ENHRY, CDR2 SYGVKD. CDR3 bases: TGTGCCATCAGGGACTGGGAGGGGGCAGATACGCAGTATTTT. This sequence encodes CAIRDWEGADTQYF.

The chain carries TRBV13 and TRBJ2-2; the match to TRBD1 covers 9 bases. Germline CDR1 reads PRHDT; CDR2 reads FYEKMQ (reference sequence). V gave up 2 bases and J gave up 0 bases; unmatched junction bases: 13. The CDR3 has 20 residues. The CDR3 is CASSLFLGQGNKANTGELFF. CDR3 DNA: TGTGCCAGCAGCTTATTTCTCGGACAGGGGAATAAGGCGAACACCGGGGAGCTGTTTTTT.

In regard to this clone: The DNA is left out, because the CDR3 cannot be placed on it with certainty; the CDR3 is given as TCRdb lists it. The V gene is TRBV30, the J gene TRBJ1-3; the listed D gene, TRBD1, was not tested against the DNA. The CDR3 is 12 amino acids in total, end residues counted. From germline, CDR1 is GTSNPN and CDR2 SVGIG (reference sequence). CDR3 amino acids: CAWGTGTGSRYF.

In this sample, this clone turned up a few times. V gene TRBV7-9 combines with J gene TRBJ1-4; D unresolved. The CDR3 length is 15 residues. V gave up 3 bases and J gave up 0 bases, with 8 bases separating them. Germline assignment: CDR1 SEHNR and CDR2 FQNEAQ (reference sequence). This CDR3 reads CASSFDGATNEKLFF. The CDR3 DNA is TGTGCCAGCAGCTTCGACGGTGCAACTAATGAAAAACTGTTTTTT.